Shown below are 15 T cell receptor beta chains from a single sample sequenced in a study of regulatory T cells in long-lasting Graves disease. Building of the TCR beta libraries involved iRepertoire HTBI primers and Arm-PCR of CDR3 regions. TCRdb recomputed calls from the multiplex PCR reads with MiXCR, one row per CDR3 protein. Among hundreds of thousands of distinct CDR3 sequences listed, 16% were seen once. As to time point: newly diagnosed GD, antithyroid drugs for less than 3 months. PBMC-extracted RNA yielded the TCR library. This sample also belongs to another study, concerning T cells in Graves' hyperthyroidism and ophthalmopathy.

The sequencing here drew on peripheral blood mononuclear cells (PBMCs), taken at new diagnosis, from a patient treated with antithyroid drugs. The receptor set was obtained from a man in his forties with Graves disease.

Many counts were recorded for this clonotype. The V call is TRBV7-2, the J call TRBJ1-4, with TRBD1 matching over 7 bases. Germline trimming cut 2 bases from V and 8 bases from J; bases unmatched to any gene: 5. The germline V gene encodes CDR1 SGHTA and CDR2 FQGNSA. CDR3 length equals 14 residues. The DNA for the CDR3 is TGTGCCAGCAGCTTAAACAGGGGCGGGGAAAAACTGTTTTTT. Its translation is CASSLNRGGEKLFF.

This clonotype has at least ten counts. The chain is built from TRBV6-1 and TRBJ2-3; the D gene is possibly TRBD1 (6 bases). Per the germline V gene, CDR1 is MNHNS and CDR2 is SASEGT. The CDR3 is made up of 15 amino acids. Trimming pared 6 bases from V and 4 bases from J, leaving 17 bases between. The CDR3 DNA sequence: TGTGCCAGCAGCCGCCAGGGGAATAGGGCAGATACGCAGTATTTT. Amino acids: CASSRQGNRADTQYF.

Regarding this clonotype: A read error is possible here, since a much larger clone lies one base away. Lacking the conserved final phenylalanine or tryptophan, this CDR3 likely reflects a read error. V gene TRBV20-1 combines with J gene TRBJ2-1, with TRBD1 matching 10 bases. After removal of 3 bases from V and 7 bases from J, the junction contained 3 bases not matched to a gene. Germline values: CDR1 DFQATT, CDR2 SNEGSKA (reference sequence). The length of the CDR3 is 13 residues. The CDR3 DNA reads as TGCAGTGCTAGGGGACAGGGGTGGAATGAGCAGTTCCTC. Encoded protein: CSARGQGWNEQFL.

This clonotype was recorded a few times. This chain connects TRBV6-4 to TRBJ2-7; a weak D match, TRBD1 (5 bases). Germline loops: CDR1 MRHNA, CDR2 SNTAGT. This CDR3 spans 13 amino acids. Between the trimmed V and J ends, which lost 4 bases and 2 bases, there was a span of 9 bases. The CDR3 loop reads CASSVLTAYEQYF. In nucleotides, the CDR3 is TGTGCCAGCAGTGTGTTGACAGCCTACGAGCAGTACTTC.

The table lists this clonotype with many counts. The chain is built from TRBV5-1 and TRBJ1-6; D is ambiguous. V was shortened by 5 bases and J by 7 bases, with 16 bases between the two germline ends. Germline lookup yields CDR1 SGHRS and CDR2 YFSETQ. The length of the CDR3 is 15 residues. CDR3 nucleotides: TGCGCCAGCAGTTGGGGTAACAGTGGAAATTCACCCCTCCACTTT. Its protein product is CASSWGNSGNSPLHF.

About this clonotype itself: A much larger clone lies a single base off, so this may be a read error. DNA of the CDR3: TGTGCCAGCAGTAGGACAGAGGATGGAGACACCATATATTTT. Amino acids: CASSRTEDGDTIYF. The V and J genes are TRBV11-2 and TRBJ1-3; D is possibly TRBD1 (6 bases). Germline CDR1 and CDR2: SGHAT and FQNNGV. CDR3 length: 14 amino acids.

V usage is TRBV7-9 and J usage is TRBJ1-3; perhaps TRBD1 as D (6 bases). CDR1 is SEHNR and CDR2 is FQNEAQ in the germline V gene (reference sequence). The V end lost 5 bases, the J end lost 6 bases, and 17 bases lay between the germline ends. CDR3 length: 15 amino acids. CDR3 coding DNA: TGTGCCAGCAGCCAATCCAGGGGTGGTGAAAACACCATATATTTT. This sequence encodes CASSQSRGGENTIYF.

V and J are TRBV7-2 and TRBJ2-1, with 9 bases fitting TRBD2. The DNA end favors TRBJ2-5, so the J call may be wrong. The CDR3 is 16 residues long. Germline V lookup: CDR1 SGHTA, CDR2 FQGNSA. Here the CDR3 reads CASSLRQRGVGETQYF. CDR3 coding DNA: TGTGCCAGCAGCTTACGGCAGCGGGGGGTTGGAGAGACCCAGTACTTC.

This clonotype was seen repeatedly, ten times or more. The chain is built from TRBV27 and TRBJ1-2; D may be TRBD1 (5 bases). The CDR3 is made up of 13 amino acids. Trimming shortened V by 3 bases and J by 6 bases, and 11 bases separated the two germline ends. Germline V lookup: CDR1 MNHEY, CDR2 SMNVEV (reference sequence). In nucleotides, the CDR3 is TGTGCCAGCAGTTTTGGCAGGGACCATGGCTACACCTTC. This encodes CASSFGRDHGYTF.

This clonotype was seen ten or more times. The chain couples TRBV6-2 or TRBV6-3 to TRBJ2-2; tentatively, D is TRBD1 (5 bases). The CDR3 is 15 amino acids. The germline V and J ends were trimmed by 4 bases and 0 bases, with 9 bases remaining between them. From germline, CDR1 is MNHEY and CDR2 SVGEGT. DNA for the CDR3: TGTGCCAGCAGTTCGACAGCAGCGAACACCGGGGAGCTGTTTTTT. Residues: CASSSTAANTGELFF.

The chain uses TRBV9 and TRBJ2-5; 7 bases agree with TRBD1. The germline CDR1 and CDR2 sequences are SGDLS and YYNGEE. The trim removed 3 bases at V and 7 bases at J, leaving 6 bases unmatched. The CDR3 runs 13 residues. CDR3 sequence reads: CASSAEGGGTQYF. CDR3 sequence (DNA): TGTGCCAGCAGCGCAGAAGGGGGCGGGACCCAGTACTTC.

This clonotype was counted at least ten times. V usage is TRBV11-2 and J usage is TRBJ2-7, with 9 bases that match TRBD1. V shed 10 bases, J shed 5 bases, and the junction held 6 bases outside the gene matches. The CDR3 has 12 amino acids. The germline V gene has CDR1 SGHAT and CDR2 FQNNGV. The CDR3 bases are TGTGCCAACGGGACAGGGCTCGACGAGCAGTACTTC. This encodes CANGTGLDEQYF.

This clonotype turned up a few times. This rearrangement joins TRBV10-3 to TRBJ1-2, with a weak D call TRBD1 (6 bases). Germline V gene lookup returns CDR1 ENHRY and CDR2 SYGVKD. Trimming removed 3 bases at V and 5 bases at J, with 13 bases between. This CDR3 has 14 residues. CDR3 in amino acids: CAISDRGGGYGYTF. The CDR3 DNA reads TGTGCCATCAGTGACAGGGGCGGCGGGTATGGCTACACCTTC.

This clonotype was seen repeatedly, ten times or more. The V and J genes are TRBV7-2 and TRBJ1-1; no reliable D call. Germline V gene lookup returns CDR1 SGHTA and CDR2 FQGNSA. The V end was cut by 1 base, the J end by 3 bases, with 9 bases between. The CDR3 totals 14 residues. CDR3 region: CASSLVVTDTEAFF. CDR3 DNA: TGTGCCAGCAGCTTAGTAGTAACAGACACTGAAGCTTTCTTT. The whole variable domain, remainder taken from reference TRBV7-2 and TRBJ1-1, is GAGVSQSPSNKVTEKGKDVELRCDPISGHTALYWYRQSLGQGLEFLIYFQGNSAPDKSGLPSDRFSAERTGGSVSTLTIQRTQQEDSAVYLCASSLVVTDTEAFFGQGTRLTVV.

This chain connects TRBV28 to TRBJ1-2; 11 bases map to TRBD1. Germline CDR1 MDHEN, CDR2 SYDVKM. V shed 2 bases and J 6 bases; nucleotides not matched to a gene: 8. CDR3 length: 16 residues. Written as DNA, the CDR3 is TGTGCCAGCAGTTTAGGCGGGACAGGGGGTCTCCATGGCTACACCTTC. Its protein product is CASSLGGTGGLHGYTF.